These 26 T cell receptor beta chains were all obtained from the same sample, sequenced in a study of tumor-infiltrating lymphocytes in primary liver carcinoma. A constant-region primer served to make TCR beta cDNA from about 0.5 ug total RNA. Three nested multiplex PCR rounds, a slightly modified ARM-PCR method, built the TCR beta libraries. The first two PCR rounds, roughly 9 cycles each, used TRBV1-TRBV30 forward primers and a C-beta reverse primer. Using its own MiXCR run on the multiplex PCR reads, TCRdb lists one record per CDR3 protein. The profile shows roughly 78,000 distinct CDR3 sequences, 70% to 75% of them singletons. Joint extraction of RNA and DNA used roughly 19-32 mg of bulk tissue that was unsorted. The sequencing input was liver tumor tissue from sampling region 4. Subset defined: tumor region T4, right-lateral pole. The receptors derive from an older woman with primary liver carcinoma and hepatitis B virus infection.

With respect to this clonotype: The conserved final phenylalanine or tryptophan is absent from the CDR3, which likely points to a read error. The limits of the CDR3 on the DNA are not certain, so only TCRdb's listed CDR3 is given. CDR3 residues: CASSFRTSTDTRYY. The gene calls are TRBV11-3 and TRBJ2-3. Looked up from germline, CDR1 is SGHNT and CDR2 is YENEEA. A total of 14 residues make up the CDR3, ends included.

Here the CDR3 DNA reads TGTGCCAGTGGCCTCGGAAACACAGATACGCAGTATTTT. Encoded protein: CASGLGNTDTQYF. J is TRBJ2-3 and V is TRBV14; D call uncertain. The CDR3 is made up of 13 amino acids. CDR1 and CDR2 from the germline V gene are SGHDN and FVKESK. V lost 9 bases and J 2 bases, leaving 12 bases between the germline ends.

The V and J genes are TRBV5-1 and TRBJ2-2; perhaps D is TRBD1 or TRBD2 (5 bases each). Deletions cut 4 bases from V and 6 bases from J, with 16 bases between. This CDR3 spans 15 amino acids. Per germline, CDR1 SGHRS and CDR2 YFSETQ. CDR3 nucleotide sequence: TGCGCCAGCAGCGGTAAAGGGAGAGGGGCCGGGGAGCTGTTTTTT. Translation gives CASSGKGRGAGELFF. Supplemented by reference TRBV5-1 and TRBJ2-2, the full variable domain reads KAGVTQTPRYLIKTRGQQVTLSCSPISGHRSVSWYQQTPGQGLQFLFEYFSETQRNKGNFPGRFSGRQFSNSRSEMNVSTLELGDSALYLCASSGKGRGAGELFFGEGSRLTVL.

Regarding this clonotype: A much larger clone differs by one base, so this may be a read error. The CDR3 does not close with the conserved phenylalanine or tryptophan, likely indicating a read error. The chain uses TRBV28 and TRBJ2-7; 7 bases line up with TRBD2. Germline V lookup: CDR1 MDHEN, CDR2 SYDVKM. There are 15 residues in the CDR3. V gave up 4 bases and J gave up 4 bases; unmatched junction bases: 10. The CDR3, as DNA: TGTGCCAGCAGTTCCCCGGGCGCGGGAGAATACGAGCAGTACTTG. It yields the protein CASSSPGAGEYEQYL.

The V and J genes are TRBV10-3 and TRBJ2-5, with 11 bases identical to TRBD2. J lost 2 bases, V lost 3 bases, and 5 bases had no gene match. This CDR3 is 16 amino acids long. Germline CDR1 ENHRY, CDR2 SYGVKD. Here the CDR3 reads CAISDPGLAEQETQYF. For the CDR3, the DNA is TGTGCCATCAGTGATCCGGGACTAGCGGAGCAAGAGACCCAGTACTTC.

This clonotype was counted ten times or more. The V call is TRBV6-2 or TRBV6-3, the J call TRBJ2-1, with 8 positions matching TRBD2. Germline trimming cut 0 bases from V and 14 bases from J; bases unmatched to any gene: 9. The CDR3 sequence is 14 residues long. The germline V gene encodes CDR1 MNHEY and CDR2 SVGEGT. The CDR3 region has the DNA TGTGCCAGCAGTTACTCGATGGGACTAGGGGAAGAGTTCTTC. Protein sequence: CASSYSMGLGEEFF.

The V call is TRBV6-5, the J call TRBJ1-6, with 7 bases identical to TRBD1. The CDR3 runs to 16 residues. J gave up 9 bases and V 0 bases, and 8 bases lay outside the gene matches. The V gene's germline CDR1 is MNHEY and CDR2 SVGAGI. DNA of the CDR3: TGTGCCAGCAGTTACTCTTTTACAGGGGCGGGTTCACCCCTCCACTTT. Its translation: CASSYSFTGAGSPLHF.

With regard to this clonotype: At one end, the junction sequence differs from germline, possibly due to a read error. The J gene is TRBJ1-1, the V gene TRBV6-5; 11 bases line up with TRBD1. CDR3 length: 20 residues. Germline CDR1 is MNHEY and CDR2 is SVGAGI. The CDR3 nucleotides are TGTGCCAGCGTAGTAGTTACTCACCGGACAGGGGGCGCTTGGGTCACTGAAGCCTTCTTT. This gives the protein CASVVVTHRTGGAWVTEAFF.

The gene calls are TRBV29-1 and TRBJ2-3; TRBD2 agrees at 9 bases. The CDR3 totals 16 residues. From germline, CDR1 is SQVTM and CDR2 ANQGSEA. V was clipped by 6 bases and J by 3 bases; unmatched bases: 13. CDR3 in DNA: TGCAGCGTCGGTAGCGGGAGTTTGGTATGGACAGATACGCAGTATTTT. It encodes CSVGSGSLVWTDTQYF.

Concerning this clonotype: Compared with germline, one end of the junction differs, possibly owing to a read error. This chain joins TRBV5-1 and TRBJ2-7; D unclear. Germline V gene data show CDR1 as SGHRS and CDR2 as YFSETQ. The CDR3 totals 12 residues. The CDR3: CASSPTPYGQYF. The DNA of the CDR3 is TGCGCCAGCAGCCCAACCCCCTACGGGCAGTACTTC.

This chain connects TRBV6-5 to TRBJ1-4; D is unresolved. CDR3 length: 14 residues. Germline V gene data show CDR1 as MNHEY and CDR2 as SVGAGI. Trimming stripped 1 base from V and 3 bases from J, with 6 bases between. This chain's CDR3 is CASSYWVSNEKLFF. The CDR3 nucleotides are TGTGCCAGCAGTTACTGGGTATCTAATGAAAAACTGTTTTTT.

This clonotype was recorded a few times. Being one base from a much bigger clone, this may be a read error. The chain carries TRBV6-4 and TRBJ2-1, with TRBD2 matching 9 bases. The germline CDR1 and CDR2 sequences are MRHNA and SNTAGT. The CDR3 has 15 residues. The CDR3 sequence is CVSSPAGGTYNEQFF. The CDR3 nucleotides read TGTGTCAGCAGCCCAGCGGGAGGAACCTACAATGAGCAGTTCTTC.

The J gene is TRBJ1-1, the V gene TRBV10-1; D is perhaps TRBD1 (6 bases). V lost 7 bases and J lost 2, with 11 bases in between. The germline gives CDR1 WNHNN, CDR2 SYGVQD (reference sequence). CDR3 size: 13 residues. As DNA, the CDR3 is TGCGCCAGCAATTCACAGGGCAACACTGAAGCTTTCTTT. Amino acids: CASNSQGNTEAFF.

This clonotype was seen only once. This chain uses TRBV20-1 with TRBJ2-7, with 11 positions matching TRBD2. V shed 2 bases and J 3 bases; nucleotides not matched to a gene: 0. The CDR3 covers 13 residues. Germline assignment: CDR1 DFQATT and CDR2 SNEGSKA (reference sequence). CDR3 protein: CSARTSGSYEQYF. The CDR3 region has the DNA TGCAGTGCTAGAACTAGCGGGAGCTACGAGCAGTACTTC.

Details on this clonotype: In this CDR3 the conserved last residue, phenylalanine or tryptophan, is missing, so a read error is likely. The V call is TRBV4-1, the J call TRBJ1-2, with 8 bases that match TRBD1. Germline CDR1 is MGHRA and CDR2 is YSYEKL. This CDR3 comprises 16 residues. The V gene end was trimmed by 2 bases and the J gene end by 8 bases; junction bases not matched to a gene: 13. The CDR3 sequence: CASSQRDRGFQYGYTC. The CDR3 nucleotides read TGCGCCAGCAGCCAACGAGACAGGGGATTTCAGTACGGCTACACCTGC.

On this clonotype itself: This may be a read error, as it is one base from a much larger clone. The rearrangement links TRBV5-1 to TRBJ2-1; D perhaps matches TRBD2 (5 bases). Germline loops: CDR1 SGHRS, CDR2 YFSETQ. The CDR3 spans 13 residues. CDR3 amino acids: CTSSLDFYNEQFF. The CDR3 DNA is TGCACCAGCAGCTTGGACTTCTACAATGAGCAGTTCTTC.

The chain joins TRBV29-1 to TRBJ2-3, with TRBD1 identical over 9 bases. Germline V lookup: CDR1 SQVTM, CDR2 ANQGSEA. This CDR3 has 13 residues. The CDR3 DNA reads as TGCAGTGTTACCGGGACAGGGTTGGATACGCAGTATTTT. Amino acids: CSVTGTGLDTQYF.

On this clonotype: In this CDR3 the conserved last residue, phenylalanine or tryptophan, is missing, so a read error is likely. V and J are TRBV29-1 and TRBJ2-7, with a weak D call TRBD2 (6 bases). Germline V CDR1 and CDR2: SQVTM, ANQGSEA. CDR3 length equals 11 residues. CDR3 coding DNA: TGTAGCTCTTGGGACTCGGGGGAGCAGTACTAC. Its translation is CSSWDSGEQYY.

Concerning this clonotype itself: An end of the junction does not agree with germline; a read error may underlie this. The chain has TRBV12-3 or TRBV12-4 and TRBJ2-7; TRBD2 matches at 11 bases. The CDR3 runs 14 residues. CDR3 region: CASSIAGGSNERYF. The DNA for the CDR3 is TGTGCCAGCAGCATAGCGGGAGGGAGCAACGAGCGGTACTTC.

The chain recombines TRBV4-1 with TRBJ2-2; D call uncertain. The V gene's germline CDR1 is MGHRA and CDR2 YSYEKL. The CDR3 spans 15 residues. The V and J ends lost 3 bases and 1 base respectively, with 9 bases between them. CDR3 sequence reads: CASSHGHMNTGELFF. The DNA of the CDR3 is TGCGCCAGCAGCCATGGGCATATGAACACCGGGGAGCTGTTTTTT.

This clonotype was observed many times. The gene calls are TRBV28 and TRBJ1-2; D call uncertain. Looked up from germline, CDR1 is MDHEN and CDR2 is SYDVKM. With 5 bases removed from V and 4 bases from J, the gap between germline ends came to 11 bases. The CDR3 extends over 13 amino acids. The CDR3 DNA reads TGTGCCAGCAGTCCCGAGGACTTCTATGGCTACACCTTC. Its protein is CASSPEDFYGYTF.

On this clonotype itself: Possible read error: a much larger clone is one base away. The chain links TRBV7-9 to TRBJ2-1; TRBD1 might be the D (6 bases). The CDR3 is made up of 17 amino acids. Germline values: CDR1 SEHNR, CDR2 FQNEAQ (reference sequence). Trimming took 5 bases from V and 1 from J, leaving 18 bases between them. The CDR3 loop reads CASSLRTAWRSYNEQFF. The CDR3 bases are TGTGCCAGCAGCCTCAGGACAGCATGGAGGTCCTACAATGAGCAGTTCTTC.

A remark on this clonotype: The germline gene is not matched at one end of the junction; a read error may be the cause. The rearrangement uses TRBV29-1 and TRBJ2-3; 7 positions match TRBD2. This CDR3 has 15 amino acids. The germline CDR1 and CDR2 sequences are SQVTM and ANQGSEA. The CDR3 reads CSIENQRGSTDTQYF. CDR3 DNA sequence: TGCAGCATTGAAAACCAGCGGGGCTCCACAGATACACAGTATTTT.

The V call is TRBV28, the J call TRBJ2-1; 7 nucleotides agree with TRBD2. The CDR3 contains 18 residues. The germline V gene encodes CDR1 MDHEN and CDR2 SYDVKM. The J segment lost 0 bases and the V segment lost 9 bases, leaving 17 bases of the junction unmatched. The CDR3 loop is CASLQTSGKGSSYNEQFF. The CDR3 nucleotides are TGTGCCAGTCTTCAGACAAGCGGGAAGGGGAGCTCCTACAATGAGCAGTTCTTC.

With respect to this clonotype: The junction and the germline gene differ at one end; a read error may be behind it. The chain has TRBV2 and TRBJ2-1; no reliable D call. Looked up from germline, CDR1 is SNHLY and CDR2 is FYNNEI. The CDR3 totals 13 residues. The CDR3 bases are TGTTCCAGCAGTGCAACTAACTGGAATGAGCAGTTCTTC. Its translation: CSSSATNWNEQFF.

Turning to this clonotype: Since a much larger clone is just one base distant, this may be a read error. This is likely a read error, given that the CDR3 carries no conserved phenylalanine or tryptophan at its end. The chain links TRBV5-4 to TRBJ2-6; D might be TRBD1 (7 bases). The CDR3 consists of 19 residues. The germline CDR1 and CDR2 sequences are SGHNT and YYREEE (reference sequence). CDR3: CASSLAGGQYSSGADVLTI. The CDR3 region has the DNA TGTGCCAGCAGCTTGGCCGGGGGACAGTACTCCTCTGGGGCCGACGTCCTGACTATC.